The 19 T cell receptor beta chains presented below share a single source sample, sequenced in a study of blood T cell repertoires in COVID-19. Sequencing used immunoSEQ multiplex PCR; TCRdb keeps in-frame clones, though not all of them. The sample lists fewer than 200,000 clones, approximately 80% seen once, with 8.5% to 10% in the top ten. Sequencing was performed on peripheral blood. These TCRs come from a woman aged 50 to 60 with active or convalescent COVID-19.

The chain uses TRBV30 and TRBJ1-6, with D unclear. V gave up 0 bases and J gave up 5 bases, with 14 bases separating them. The CDR3 extends over 16 amino acids. Germline V gene lookup returns CDR1 GTSNPN and CDR2 SVGIG (reference sequence). This chain's CDR3 is CAWSVLFGSNNSPLHF. The CDR3 DNA follows: TGTGCCTGGAGTGTACTTTTTGGGAGTAATAATTCACCCCTCCACTTT.

The chain has TRBV15 and TRBJ1-1; D is undetermined. This CDR3 has 14 residues. V was trimmed by 0 bases and J by 6 bases, leaving 11 bases between them. Germline V gene lookup returns CDR1 LNHNV and CDR2 YYDKDF (reference sequence). The CDR3 reads CATSRDTEGAEAFF. As DNA, the CDR3 is TGTGCCACCAGCAGAGATACGGAAGGAGCTGAAGCTTTCTTT. Full variable domain (outside the CDR3, taken from reference TRBV15 and TRBJ1-1): DAMVIQNPRYQVTQFGKPVTLSCSQTLNHNVMYWYQQKSSQAPKLLFHYYDKDFNNEADTPDNFQSRRPNTSFCFLDIRSPGLGDTAMYLCATSRDTEGAEAFFGQGTRLTVV.

The chain links TRBV6-2 or TRBV6-3 to TRBJ1-5, with D uncertain. Germline assignment: CDR1 MNHEY and CDR2 SVGEGT. The CDR3 contains 15 residues. Deletions cut 2 bases from V and 2 bases from J, with 10 bases between. Here the CDR3 reads CASSYLLGRNQPQHF. The CDR3 DNA reads as TGTGCCAGCAGTTACCTCCTTGGCCGCAATCAGCCCCAGCATTTT.

A few counts support this clone. This chain uses TRBV12-5 with TRBJ2-1; 15 bases fit TRBD2. The CDR3 consists of 17 residues. Per the germline V gene, CDR1 is LGHNT and CDR2 is FRNRAP. Trimming removed 7 bases from V and 8 bases from J; junction bases left unmatched: 12. This chain's CDR3 is CASVPGPGTSGGYEQFF. The CDR3 DNA is TGTGCTAGTGTCCCTGGTCCTGGGACTAGCGGGGGGTATGAGCAGTTCTTC. Drawing the rest from reference TRBV12-5 and TRBJ2-1, the complete variable domain is DARVTQTPRHKVTEMGQEVTMRCQPILGHNTVFWYRQTMMQGLELLAYFRNRAPLDDSGMPKDRFSAEMPDATLATLKIQPSEPRDSAVYFCASVPGPGTSGGYEQFFGPGTRLTVL.

The V gene is TRBV28, the J gene TRBJ1-1; 8 positions agree with TRBD1. The CDR3 totals 18 residues. V trimming: 1 base; J trimming: 0 bases; junction bases outside the gene matches: 10. Germline lookup yields CDR1 MDHEN and CDR2 SYDVKM. The CDR3: CASSLFYHRGSMNTEAFF. In nucleotides, the CDR3 is TGTGCCAGCAGTTTATTTTACCACAGGGGGAGCATGAACACTGAAGCTTTCTTT.

The chain employs TRBV19 and TRBJ1-1; perhaps TRBD1 as D (5 bases). The V end lost 4 bases, the J end lost 0 bases, and 15 bases lay between the germline ends. The CDR3 is 16 residues long. Germline lookup yields CDR1 LNHDA and CDR2 SQIVND (reference sequence). CDR3 region: CASSTYYRTLNTEAFF. For the CDR3, the DNA is TGTGCCAGTAGTACCTATTACAGGACCTTGAACACTGAAGCTTTCTTT.

The chain employs TRBV6-6 and TRBJ2-7, with D possibly being TRBD2 (5 bases). The V gene lost 8 bases and the J gene lost 3 bases, with 11 bases spanning the gap. Germline assignment: CDR1 MNHNY and CDR2 SVGAGI (reference sequence). CDR3 length: 12 amino acids. The CDR3 reads CASSLALYEQYF. CDR3 in DNA: TGTGCCAGCTCCCTAGCACTCTACGAGCAGTACTTC.

The rearrangement joins TRBV7-2 to TRBJ2-7, with 7 nucleotides matching TRBD1. Trimming took 5 bases from V and 4 from J; bases not matched to a gene: 5. Germline V lookup: CDR1 SGHTA, CDR2 FQGNSA. CDR3 length equals 13 residues. Here the CDR3 DNA reads TGTGCCAGCAGCAAGGGACAGCTTTACGAGCAGTACTTC. This gives the protein CASSKGQLYEQYF.

The chain couples TRBV5-1 to TRBJ1-1; TRBD1 is a possible D gene (5 bases). Per germline, CDR1 SGHRS and CDR2 YFSETQ. The V gene lost 3 bases and the J gene lost 4 bases, with 16 bases spanning the gap. This CDR3 contains 15 residues. The CDR3 loop is CASSSGQGGVTEAFF. The DNA for the CDR3 is TGCGCCAGCAGCTCCGGGCAGGGTGGCGTCACTGAAGCTTTCTTT.

This chain joins TRBV7-9 and TRBJ2-1, with a tentative D call TRBD2 (6 bases). The CDR3 is made up of 13 amino acids. Per the germline V gene, CDR1 is SEHNR and CDR2 is FQNEAQ (reference sequence). The V and J ends lost 4 bases and 4 bases respectively, with 8 bases between them. As DNA, the CDR3 is TGTGCCAGCAGCTCGGACTATTACAATGAGCAGTTCTTC. Translation gives CASSSDYYNEQFF.

This clone appeared a few times. The gene calls are TRBV28 and TRBJ1-3; D is perhaps TRBD1 (5 bases). CDR3 length equals 15 residues. Germline CDR1 reads MDHEN; CDR2 reads SYDVKM. V was pared by 3 bases and J by 0 bases, with 9 bases between. CDR3 nucleotides: TGTGCCAGCAGTTTCCACAGGAGCTCTGGAAACACCATATATTTT. This encodes CASSFHRSSGNTIYF.

This clone has at least ten counts. The chain is built from TRBV5-6 and TRBJ1-6; D unclear. Deletions cut 3 bases from V and 0 bases from J, with 16 bases between. Per germline, CDR1 SGHDT and CDR2 YYEEEE. This CDR3 is 18 amino acids long. In DNA, the CDR3 is TGTGCCAGCAGCTCTCTACGATACGATAGCTCCTATAATTCACCCCTCCACTTT. Its translation is CASSSLRYDSSYNSPLHF.

This clone was seen many times. The chain links TRBV2 to TRBJ1-2; no clear D gene. Germline lookup yields CDR1 SNHLY and CDR2 FYNNEI. Trimming cost V 2 bases and J 7 bases, with 11 bases left between them. The CDR3 is made up of 13 amino acids. The CDR3 sequence: CASSERVWSGYTF. Written as DNA, the CDR3 is TGTGCCAGCAGTGAACGGGTTTGGTCTGGCTACACCTTC.

This chain links TRBV20-1 with TRBJ1-4; D is unclear. Germline lookup yields CDR1 DFQATT and CDR2 SNEGSKA (reference sequence). This CDR3 has 12 residues. V was pared by 3 bases and J by 5 bases, with 7 bases between. CDR3 sequence (DNA): TGCAGTGCTAGTCAGGCCAATGAAAAACTGTTTTTT. This sequence encodes CSASQANEKLFF.

The chain has TRBV21-1 and TRBJ1-1; the listed D gene, TRBD1, was not tested against the DNA. TRBV21-1 is given as a pseudogene. The CDR3 extends over 16 amino acids. The CDR3 bases are TGTGCCAGCAGCAAAGCCCACAGGGGGGAGCACACTGAAGCTTTCTTT. Its protein is CASSKAHRGEHTEAFF.

The chain uses TRBV20-1 and TRBJ1-1; D may be TRBD1 (6 bases). V was shortened by 3 bases and J by 1 base, with 12 bases between the two germline ends. The CDR3 consists of 14 residues. The V gene's germline CDR1 is DFQATT and CDR2 SNEGSKA (reference sequence). CDR3 in DNA: TGCAGTGCTAGTAGGAGAGGGGGGAACACTGAAGCTTTCTTT. Translation: CSASRRGGNTEAFF.

This chain links TRBV6-2 or TRBV6-3 with TRBJ1-5; D is ambiguous. The CDR3 length is 15 residues. From germline, CDR1 is MNHEY and CDR2 SVGEGT. V lost 2 bases, J lost 6 bases, and 14 bases lay in between. For the CDR3, the DNA is TGTGCCAGCAGTTACGTATTCCTTGGGAGTCAGCCCCAGCATTTT. It codes for CASSYVFLGSQPQHF.

The chain joins TRBV5-1 to TRBJ2-2; 7 bases fit TRBD1. CDR1 is SGHRS and CDR2 is YFSETQ in the germline V gene. The trim removed 6 bases at V and 3 bases at J, leaving 8 bases unmatched. The CDR3 is 15 residues long. The CDR3 DNA sequence: TGCGCCAGCAACCGACAGGGTGGGGACACCGGGGAGCTGTTTTTT. Amino acid sequence: CASNRQGGDTGELFF.

The J gene is TRBJ2-2, the V gene TRBV7-6, with 9 bases matching TRBD1. The CDR3 loop spans 15 amino acids. V lost 5 bases and J lost 2; bases outside the gene matches: 3. The germline gives CDR1 SGHVS, CDR2 FNYEAQ. CDR3 protein: CASSRDRVNTGELFF. In nucleotides, the CDR3 is TGTGCCAGCAGCCGGGACAGGGTAAACACCGGGGAGCTGTTTTTT.